This is a list of T cell receptor beta chains from one sample in a study of response to subunit inactivated influenza vaccine. MiXCR was run by TCRdb on the RT-PCR reads, yielding one entry per CDR3 protein. This table holds around 200,000 distinct CDR3 sequences, around 9.2% found once. Sample: non-naive T cells sorted from PBMCs, taken on the day of vaccination. Source of these receptors: a man over 45 who received an inactivated influenza vaccine. The CDR3 runs from the conserved cysteine through the conserved F or W. A D gene is named only where the DNA matches it firmly. Only part of the rows carry a size: once, few, many, or a class if the clone is expanded.

clone_size: NA; v_call: TRBV12-3/TRBV12-4; d_call: TRBD1; j_call: TRBJ2-2; cdr3_aa: CASSLARFRDREVGELFF; cdr3_nt: TGTGCCAGCAGTTTAGCGCGATTCAGAGACAGGGAAGTCGGGGAGCTGTTTTTT
clone_size: few; v_call: TRBV10-2; d_call: NA; j_call: TRBJ2-3; cdr3_aa: CASTDTVLVATQYF; cdr3_nt: TGCGCCAGCACCGACACAGTCCTCGTTGCTACGCAGTATTTT
clone_size: NA; v_call: TRBV7-9; d_call: NA; j_call: TRBJ1-1; cdr3_aa: CASSWMGTEAFF; cdr3_nt: TGTGCCAGCAGTTGGATGGGCACTGAAGCTTTCTTT
clone_size: NA; v_call: TRBV2; d_call: NA; j_call: TRBJ2-4; cdr3_aa: CASSVERNIQYF; cdr3_nt: TGTGCCAGCAGTGTAGAGAGGAACATTCAGTACTTC
clone_size: NA; v_call: TRBV7-2; d_call: NA; j_call: TRBJ2-5; cdr3_aa: CASSLALQRSETQYF; cdr3_nt: TGTGCCAGCAGCTTAGCGCTTCAAAGGTCGGAGACCCAGTACTTC
clone_size: few; v_call: TRBV5-1; d_call: NA; j_call: TRBJ2-2; cdr3_aa: CASSLVTGNTGELFF; cdr3_nt: TGCGCCAGCAGCTTGGTCACTGGGAACACCGGGGAGCTGTTTTTT
clone_size: NA; v_call: TRBV27; d_call: NA; j_call: TRBJ2-4; cdr3_aa: CASSSSRQKNIQYF; cdr3_nt: TGTGCCAGCAGTTCAAGCCGACAGAAAAACATTCAGTACTTC
clone_size: few; v_call: TRBV27; d_call: NA; j_call: TRBJ2-3; cdr3_aa: CASSWGASTDTQYF; cdr3_nt: TGTGCCAGCAGTTGGGGCGCTAGCACAGATACGCAGTATTTT
clone_size: few; v_call: TRBV14; d_call: NA; j_call: TRBJ2-5; cdr3_aa: CASSHPSLGETQYF; cdr3_nt: TGTGCCAGCAGCCATCCATCCCTAGGGGAGACCCAGTACTTC
clone_size: few; v_call: TRBV20-1; d_call: NA; j_call: TRBJ1-4; cdr3_aa: CSATGTREKLFF; cdr3_nt: TGCAGTGCTACCGGGACACGCGAAAAACTGTTTTTT
clone_size: few; v_call: TRBV7-8; d_call: NA; j_call: TRBJ2-2; cdr3_aa: CASLQSVNTGELFF; cdr3_nt: TGTGCCAGCCTCCAGTCAGTAAACACCGGGGAGCTGTTTTTT
clone_size: many; v_call: TRBV20-1; d_call: NA; j_call: TRBJ2-7; cdr3_aa: CSATDRSYEQYF; cdr3_nt: TGCAGTGCTACAGACAGATCCTACGAGCAGTACTTC
clone_size: few; v_call: TRBV20-1; d_call: NA; j_call: TRBJ2-7; cdr3_aa: CSASRGGNTYEQYF; cdr3_nt: TGCAGTGCTAGTCGAGGAGGCAATACCTACGAGCAGTACTTC
clone_size: few; v_call: TRBV2; d_call: TRBD1; j_call: TRBJ2-5; cdr3_aa: CASTGQGRETQYF; cdr3_nt: TGTGCCAGCACCGGACAGGGGCGAGAGACCCAGTACTTC
clone_size: few; v_call: TRBV7-9; d_call: NA; j_call: TRBJ2-1; cdr3_aa: CASSNQGDEQFF; cdr3_nt: TGTGCCAGCAGCAACCAGGGCGATGAGCAGTTCTTC
clone_size: few; v_call: TRBV20-1; d_call: TRBD1; j_call: TRBJ1-5; cdr3_aa: CSAKGQELYSNQPQHF; cdr3_nt: TGCAGTGCTAAGGGACAGGAATTATATAGCAATCAGCCCCAGCATTTT
clone_size: many; v_call: TRBV6-1; d_call: TRBD1; j_call: TRBJ2-7; cdr3_aa: CASTRDSGSYEQYF; cdr3_nt: TGTGCCAGCACCAGGGACAGCGGCTCCTACGAGCAGTACTTC
clone_size: many; v_call: TRBV29-1; d_call: NA; j_call: TRBJ2-2; cdr3_aa: CSVRTNTNTGELFF; cdr3_nt: TGCAGCGTTAGGACAAACACAAACACCGGGGAGCTGTTTTTT
clone_size: many; v_call: TRBV7-8; d_call: TRBD2; j_call: TRBJ2-3; cdr3_aa: CASSFPGLPIEMQYF; cdr3_nt: TGTGCCAGCAGCTTCCCGGGACTACCGATTGAGATGCAGTATTTT
clone_size: NA; v_call: TRBV10-3; d_call: TRBD1; j_call: TRBJ1-1; cdr3_aa: CAVSGGSSTEAFF; cdr3_nt: TGTGCCGTCTCAGGGGGATCATCCACTGAAGCTTTCTTT
clone_size: few; v_call: TRBV20-1; d_call: NA; j_call: TRBJ2-1; cdr3_aa: CSARSLSSYNEQFF; cdr3_nt: TGCAGTGCTAGGAGCCTGAGCTCCTACAATGAGCAGTTCTTC
clone_size: many; v_call: TRBV5-1; d_call: NA; j_call: TRBJ1-4; cdr3_aa: CASSLTGTANEKLFF; cdr3_nt: TGCGCCAGCAGCTTGACAGGGACGGCTAATGAAAAACTGTTTTTT
clone_size: NA; v_call: TRBV7-8; d_call: TRBD1; j_call: TRBJ2-5; cdr3_aa: CASSSRDSQETQYF; cdr3_nt: TGTGCCAGCAGCTCCCGGGACAGCCAAGAGACCCAGTACTTC
clone_size: few; v_call: TRBV6-1; d_call: TRBD1; j_call: TRBJ2-7; cdr3_aa: CASSKGDSTHEQYF; cdr3_nt: TGTGCCAGCAGTAAAGGGGACAGTACCCACGAGCAGTACTTC
clone_size: NA; v_call: TRBV6-1; d_call: TRBD2; j_call: TRBJ2-2; cdr3_aa: CASSEETSGRAPGELFF; cdr3_nt: TGTGCCAGCAGTGAAGAGACTAGCGGGAGGGCCCCGGGGGAGCTGTTTTTT
clone_size: few; v_call: TRBV5-1; d_call: TRBD2; j_call: TRBJ2-1; cdr3_aa: CASAWEGEQFF; cdr3_nt: TGCGCCAGCGCTTGGGAGGGTGAGCAGTTCTTC
clone_size: few; v_call: TRBV20-1; d_call: TRBD2; j_call: TRBJ2-3; cdr3_aa: CSAGRLAGGPSTDTQYF; cdr3_nt: TGCAGTGCAGGACGACTAGCGGGGGGCCCTAGCACAGATACGCAGTATTTT
clone_size: few; v_call: TRBV5-6; d_call: NA; j_call: TRBJ1-2; cdr3_aa: CASSFSTGVYGYTF; cdr3_nt: TGTGCCAGCAGCTTTTCCACGGGGGTGTATGGCTACACCTTC
clone_size: NA; v_call: TRBV14; d_call: NA; j_call: TRBJ2-1; cdr3_aa: CASSKRAPLSYNEQFF; cdr3_nt: TGTGCCAGCAGCAAAAGGGCCCCCCTCTCCTACAATGAGCAGTTCTTC
clone_size: NA; v_call: TRBV7-8; d_call: NA; j_call: TRBJ2-5; cdr3_aa: CASSPFPQGYQETQYF; cdr3_nt: TGTGCCAGCAGCCCCTTTCCGCAGGGGTACCAAGAGACCCAGTACTTC
clone_size: many; v_call: TRBV4-3; d_call: NA; j_call: TRBJ2-6; cdr3_aa: CASSQDRLSGANVLTF; cdr3_nt: TGCGCCAGCAGCCAAGACAGATTATCTGGGGCCAACGTCCTGACTTTC
clone_size: NA; v_call: TRBV20-1; d_call: NA; j_call: TRBJ1-5; cdr3_aa: CSASAGDRWNQPQHF; cdr3_nt: TGCAGTGCTAGTGCTGGGGACCGATGGAATCAGCCCCAGCATTTT
clone_size: many; v_call: TRBV28; d_call: NA; j_call: TRBJ2-7; cdr3_aa: CASSLHGAYEQYF; cdr3_nt: TGTGCCAGCAGTTTGCACGGGGCCTACGAGCAGTACTTC
clone_size: many; v_call: TRBV18; d_call: NA; j_call: TRBJ2-7; cdr3_aa: CASSAGLLTYEQYF; cdr3_nt: TGTGCCAGCTCAGCGGGACTCCTAACCTACGAGCAGTACTTC
clone_size: many; v_call: TRBV6-6; d_call: NA; j_call: TRBJ1-2; cdr3_aa: CASSYSGMDGYTF; cdr3_nt: TGTGCCAGCAGTTACTCAGGGATGGATGGCTACACCTTC
clone_size: NA; v_call: TRBV24-1; d_call: NA; j_call: TRBJ2-1; cdr3_aa: CATSDLSPVYGEQFF; cdr3_nt: TGTGCCACCAGTGATTTAAGCCCTGTTTACGGGGAGCAGTTCTTC